These T cell receptor beta chains were read from a single sample in a study of Tregs in tolerant kidney transplant recipients. The repertoire was sequenced with immunoSEQ multiplex PCR; TCRdb's copy has only in-frame clones and lacks some. The sample consists of about 94,000 clones, 80% to 95% of them appearing once. This material consisted of CD4+ T cells from blood, taken before the transplant. Receptors originate from a human donor who received a combined kidney and bone marrow transplant. The CDR3 runs from the conserved cysteine through the conserved F or W. A D gene is named only where the DNA matches it firmly. Part of the rows lack a size; the others show once, few, many or a class for expanded clones.

v_gene,j_gene,d_gene,abundance,len,CDR3aa,CDR3nt
TRBV25-1,TRBJ2-1,-,-,14,CASKAEGSYNEQFF,TGTGCCAGCAAGGCCGAGGGCTCCTACAATGAGCAGTTCTTC
TRBV9,TRBJ2-1,TRBD1,-,15,CASSLRDRGHNEQFF,TGTGCCAGCAGCCTTCGGGACAGGGGGCACAATGAGCAGTTCTTC
TRBV5-1,TRBJ1-1,TRBD1,once,14,CASSLDRGVTEAFF,TGCGCCAGCAGCTTGGACAGGGGGGTCACTGAAGCTTTCTTT
TRBV9,TRBJ1-1,-,-,14,CASSVDSSNTEAFF,TGTGCCAGCAGCGTAGATTCATCGAACACTGAAGCTTTCTTT
TRBV5-1,TRBJ2-1,-,once,16,CASSPGGTSGMHEQFF,TGCGCCAGCAGCCCGGGCGGTACTAGTGGTATGCATGAGCAGTTCTTC
TRBV5-1,TRBJ2-1,-,-,16,CASSSLDGSRYNEQFF,TGCGCCAGCAGCTCCCTTGATGGTAGTCGCTACAATGAGCAGTTCTTC
TRBV5-1,TRBJ2-1,-,once,14,CASSLGLSRNEQFF,TGCGCCAGCAGCTTGGGGTTGTCGAGAAATGAGCAGTTCTTC
TRBV7-9,TRBJ1-5,TRBD1,-,14,CASRGRGRNQPQHF,TGTGCCAGCAGGGGTAGGGGGCGGAATCAGCCCCAGCATTTT
TRBV7-9,TRBJ2-4,-,once,14,CASSLTTSKDIQYF,TGTGCCAGCAGCTTAACCACTAGTAAGGACATTCAGTACTTC
TRBV11-3,TRBJ2-5,-,-,15,CASSLEATGRETQYF,TGTGCCAGCAGCTTAGAAGCCACAGGGAGAGAGACCCAGTACTTC
TRBV19,TRBJ1-1,-,few,11,CASSWRGSAFF,TGTGCCAGTAGTTGGAGGGGATCAGCTTTCTTT
TRBV19,TRBJ2-7,-,-,13,CASSIASGREQYF,TGTGCCAGTAGTATCGCCTCAGGGAGGGAGCAGTACTTC